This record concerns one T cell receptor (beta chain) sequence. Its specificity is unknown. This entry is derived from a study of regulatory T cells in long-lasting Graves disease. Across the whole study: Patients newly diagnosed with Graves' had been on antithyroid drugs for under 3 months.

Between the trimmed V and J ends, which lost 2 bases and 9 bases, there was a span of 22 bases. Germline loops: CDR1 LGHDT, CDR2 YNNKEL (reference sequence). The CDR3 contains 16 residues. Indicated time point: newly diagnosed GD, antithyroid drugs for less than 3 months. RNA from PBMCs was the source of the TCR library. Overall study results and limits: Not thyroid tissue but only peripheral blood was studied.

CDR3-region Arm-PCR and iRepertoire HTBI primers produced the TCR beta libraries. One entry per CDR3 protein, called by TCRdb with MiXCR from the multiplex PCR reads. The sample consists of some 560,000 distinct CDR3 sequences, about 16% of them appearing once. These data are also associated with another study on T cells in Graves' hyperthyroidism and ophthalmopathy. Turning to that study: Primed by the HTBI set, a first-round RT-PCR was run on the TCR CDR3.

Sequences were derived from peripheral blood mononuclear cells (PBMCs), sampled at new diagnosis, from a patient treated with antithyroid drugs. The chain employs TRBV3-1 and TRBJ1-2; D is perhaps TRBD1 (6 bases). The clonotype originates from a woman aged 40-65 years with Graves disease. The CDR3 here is CASSQQQTGVLPSYTF. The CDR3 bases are TGTGCCAGCAGCCAACAGCAGACAGGCGTACTTCCAAGCTACACCTTC.